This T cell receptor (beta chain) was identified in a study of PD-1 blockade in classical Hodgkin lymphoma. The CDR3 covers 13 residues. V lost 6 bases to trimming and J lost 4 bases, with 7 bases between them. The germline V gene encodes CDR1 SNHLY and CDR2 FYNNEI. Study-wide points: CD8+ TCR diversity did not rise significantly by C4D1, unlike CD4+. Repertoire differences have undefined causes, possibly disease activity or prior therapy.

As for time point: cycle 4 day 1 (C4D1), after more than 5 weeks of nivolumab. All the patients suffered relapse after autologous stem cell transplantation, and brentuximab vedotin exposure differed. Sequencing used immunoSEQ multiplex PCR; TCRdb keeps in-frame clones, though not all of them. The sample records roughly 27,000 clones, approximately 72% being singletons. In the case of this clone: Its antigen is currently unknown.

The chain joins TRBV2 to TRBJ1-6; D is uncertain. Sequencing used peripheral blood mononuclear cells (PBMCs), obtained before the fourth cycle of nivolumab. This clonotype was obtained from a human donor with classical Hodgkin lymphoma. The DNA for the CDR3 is TGTGCCAGCAGAGTAGGGTATAATTCACCCCTCCACTTT. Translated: CASRVGYNSPLHF. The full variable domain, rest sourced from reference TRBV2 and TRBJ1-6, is EPEVTQTPSHQVTQMGQEVILRCVPISNHLYFYWYRQILGQKVEFLVSFYNNEISEKSEIFDDQFSVERPDGSNFTLKIRSTKLEDSAMYFCASRVGYNSPLHFGNGTRLTVT.